This TCR beta chain was observed in a study of regulatory T cells in long-lasting Graves disease. Time point of the sample: newly diagnosed GD, antithyroid drugs for less than 3 months. PBMC RNA was the source of the TCR library. Germline CDR1 is MGHRA and CDR2 is YSYEKL. The CDR3 runs to 13 residues. V lost 4 bases, J lost 10 bases, and 11 bases lay in between. This clonotype was detected only a few times. Libraries of TCR beta came from iRepertoire HTBI primers plus Arm-PCR of CDR3 regions. In TCRdb, the multiplex PCR reads were re-called with MiXCR into one record per CDR3 protein. The sample lists 300,000 to 400,000 distinct CDR3 sequences; less than 20% were seen once.

This TCR derives from a female donor with Graves disease. This material consisted of peripheral blood mononuclear cells (PBMCs), taken at new diagnosis, from a patient treated with antithyroid drugs. The rearrangement uses TRBV4-1 and TRBJ1-6, with D unclear. Here the CDR3 reads CASSPSWKSPLHF. The CDR3 DNA reads TGCGCCAGCAGCCCGTCCTGGAAGTCACCCCTCCACTTT.